Sequencing of this TCR beta chain was carried out in a study of cytomegalovirus exposure and HLA in healthy donors. Study-wide results and caveats: The authors judged a highly shared variant cluster likely a sequencing artifact. By HLA locus, TCR association rates varied in a later analysis, with DRB1 showing the most and HLA-C the fewest. The authors later found most CMV-associated TCR beta chains appeared HLA-restricted.

V was pared by 3 bases and J by 2 bases, with 11 bases between. The germline V gene has CDR1 KGHSH and CDR2 LQKENI. There are 15 residues in the CDR3. In the case of this clone: Its antigen is unknown.

PCR involved 60 Vbeta and 13 Jbeta primers. TCRdb keeps only in-frame clones here, not all; method: immunoSEQ multiplex PCR. The data contain 80,000 to 130,000 clones, roughly 83% of them seen just once; the ten biggest clones take up approximately 3.7%. The genes are TRBV18 and TRBJ2-1; D is perhaps TRBD2 (6 bases). The sequenced sample consisted of PBMCs. This clonotype was sampled from a female donor in good health and CMV-seropositive. As DNA, the CDR3 is TGTGCCAGCTCACCCGGAGGGGCGACCTACAATGAGCAGTTCTTC. Its translation: CASSPGGATYNEQFF. Together with reference TRBV18 and TRBJ2-1, the CDR3 gives the full variable domain: NAGVMQNPRHLVRRRGQEARLRCSPMKGHSHVYWYRQLPEEGLKFMVYLQKENIIDESGMPKERFSAEFPKEGPSILRIQQVVRGDSAAYFCASSPGGATYNEQFFGPGTRLTVL.